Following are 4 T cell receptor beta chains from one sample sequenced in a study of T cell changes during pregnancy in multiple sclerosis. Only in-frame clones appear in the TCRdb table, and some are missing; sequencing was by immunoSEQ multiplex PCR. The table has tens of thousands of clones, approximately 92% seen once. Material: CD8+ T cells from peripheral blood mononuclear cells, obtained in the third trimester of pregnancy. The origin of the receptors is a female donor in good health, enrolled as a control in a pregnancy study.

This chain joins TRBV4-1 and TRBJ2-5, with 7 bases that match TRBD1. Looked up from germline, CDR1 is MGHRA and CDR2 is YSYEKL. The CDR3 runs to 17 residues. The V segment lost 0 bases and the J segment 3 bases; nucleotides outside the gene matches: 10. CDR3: CASSQDKGRQGKETQYF. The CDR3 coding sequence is TGCGCCAGCAGCCAAGATAAGGGCCGACAGGGTAAAGAGACCCAGTACTTC.

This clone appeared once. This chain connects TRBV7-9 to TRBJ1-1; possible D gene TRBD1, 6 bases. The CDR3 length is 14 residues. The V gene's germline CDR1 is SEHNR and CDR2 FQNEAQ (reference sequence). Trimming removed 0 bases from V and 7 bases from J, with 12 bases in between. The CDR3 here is CASSLAVGAGEAFF. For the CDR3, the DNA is TGTGCCAGCAGCTTAGCGGTGGGGGCGGGTGAAGCTTTCTTT. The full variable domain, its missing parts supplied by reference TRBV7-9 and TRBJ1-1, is DTGVSQNPRHKITKRGQNVTFRCDPISEHNRLYWYRQTLGQGPEFLTYFQNEAQLEKSRLLSDRFSAERPKGSFSTLEIQRTEQGDSAMYLCASSLAVGAGEAFFGQGTRLTVV.

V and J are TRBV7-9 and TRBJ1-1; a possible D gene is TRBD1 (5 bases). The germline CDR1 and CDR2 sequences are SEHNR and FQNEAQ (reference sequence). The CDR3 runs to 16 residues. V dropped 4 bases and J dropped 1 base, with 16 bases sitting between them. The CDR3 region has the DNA TGTGCCAGCAGCTCACCGTCGGGGGGGGAGAACACTGAAGCTTTCTTT. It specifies CASSSPSGGENTEAFF. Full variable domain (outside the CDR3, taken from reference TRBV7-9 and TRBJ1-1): DTGVSQNPRHKITKRGQNVTFRCDPISEHNRLYWYRQTLGQGPEFLTYFQNEAQLEKSRLLSDRFSAERPKGSFSTLEIQRTEQGDSAMYLCASSSPSGGENTEAFFGQGTRLTVV.

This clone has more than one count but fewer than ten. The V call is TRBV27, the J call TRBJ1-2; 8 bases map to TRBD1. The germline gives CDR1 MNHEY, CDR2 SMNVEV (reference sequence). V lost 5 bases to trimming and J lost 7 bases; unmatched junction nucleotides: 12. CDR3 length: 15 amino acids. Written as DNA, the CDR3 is TGTGCCAGCAGTCCTAATACAGGGGGGGAGGGTGGCTACACCTTC. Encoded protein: CASSPNTGGEGGYTF.